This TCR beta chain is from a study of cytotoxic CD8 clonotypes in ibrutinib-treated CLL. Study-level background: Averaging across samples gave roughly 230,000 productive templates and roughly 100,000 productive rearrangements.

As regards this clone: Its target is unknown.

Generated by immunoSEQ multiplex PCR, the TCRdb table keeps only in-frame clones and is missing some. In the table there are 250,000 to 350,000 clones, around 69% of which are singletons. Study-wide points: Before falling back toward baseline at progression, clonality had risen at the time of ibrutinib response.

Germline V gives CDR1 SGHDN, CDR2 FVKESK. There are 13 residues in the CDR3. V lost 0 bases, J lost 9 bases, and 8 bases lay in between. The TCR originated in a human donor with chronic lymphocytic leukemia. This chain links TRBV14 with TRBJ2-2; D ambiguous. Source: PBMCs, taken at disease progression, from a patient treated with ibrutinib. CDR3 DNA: TGTGCCAGCAGCCAAGACGTGTCCAGGGAGCTGTTTTTT. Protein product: CASSQDVSRELFF.